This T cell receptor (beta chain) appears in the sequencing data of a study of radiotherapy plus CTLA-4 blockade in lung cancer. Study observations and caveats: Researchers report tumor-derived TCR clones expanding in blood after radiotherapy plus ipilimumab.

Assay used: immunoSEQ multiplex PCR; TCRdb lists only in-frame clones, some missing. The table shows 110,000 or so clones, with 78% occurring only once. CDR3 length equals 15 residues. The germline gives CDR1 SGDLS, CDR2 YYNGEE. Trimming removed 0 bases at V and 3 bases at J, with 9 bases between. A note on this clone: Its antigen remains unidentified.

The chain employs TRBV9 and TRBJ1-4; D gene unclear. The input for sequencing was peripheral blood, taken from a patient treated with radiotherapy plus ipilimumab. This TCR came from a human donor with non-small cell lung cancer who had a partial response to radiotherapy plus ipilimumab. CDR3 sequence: CASSVGLSPNEKLFF. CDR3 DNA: TGTGCCAGCAGCGTAGGGCTCAGTCCTAATGAAAAACTGTTTTTT.